Below are 16 T cell receptor beta chains sequenced from a single sample in a study of blood T cell repertoires in COVID-19. Generated by immunoSEQ multiplex PCR, the TCRdb table keeps only in-frame clones and is missing some. The data contain around 500,000 clones, approximately 88% of them singletons. Material for sequencing was PBMCs or T cells enriched from blood (not recorded which). These receptor sequences come from a woman in her forties who had recovered from COVID-19.

CDR3 amino acids: CASSIGDRGTETQYF. In DNA form, the CDR3 reads TGTGCCAGTAGTATCGGAGACAGGGGGACAGAGACCCAGTACTTC. The chain couples TRBV19 to TRBJ2-5, with 9 positions matching TRBD1. CDR1 and CDR2 from the germline V gene are LNHDA and SQIVND (reference sequence). The junction had 6 bases not matched to a gene; V was cut back by 3 bases and J by 4 bases. This CDR3 is 15 amino acids long.

The J gene is TRBJ1-5, the V gene TRBV24-1, with 8 positions matching TRBD1. Germline CDR1 is KGHDR and CDR2 is SFDVKD. The ends lost 3 bases at V and 5 bases at J; junction bases unmatched: 2. CDR3 length: 14 residues. CDR3 coding DNA: TGTGCCACCAGTGATATACAGGGGGATCAGCCCCAGCATTTT. Its protein is CATSDIQGDQPQHF.

The CDR3 sequence is CASSSPGLGGTDTQYF. The CDR3 DNA sequence: TGTGCCAGCAGCTCCCCAGGACTAGGCGGCACAGATACGCAGTATTTT. The J gene is TRBJ2-3, the V gene TRBV13; 7 positions match TRBD2. This CDR3 region has 16 residues. Germline CDR1 and CDR2: PRHDT and FYEKMQ (reference sequence). V was clipped by 4 bases and J by 1 base; unmatched bases: 8.

The chain combines TRBV4-3 with TRBJ2-3; 12 bases are a match to TRBD2. Losses at the gene ends were 0 bases for V and 6 bases for J; bases not matched to a gene: 13. The germline V gene has CDR1 LGHNA and CDR2 YSLEER. The CDR3 runs 19 residues. The CDR3 nucleotides are TGCGCCAGCAGCCAAGAGGCCCCGTTGACTAGCGGGGGTGGGGATACGCAGTATTTT. It codes for CASSQEAPLTSGGGDTQYF.

V usage is TRBV13 and J usage is TRBJ2-1, with D tentatively TRBD2 (5 bases). Germline CDR1 PRHDT, CDR2 FYEKMQ (reference sequence). Trimming pared 5 bases from V and 7 bases from J, leaving 9 bases between. The CDR3 extends over 12 amino acids. The CDR3 reads CASSARRNEQFF. The DNA for the CDR3 is TGTGCCAGCAGCGCCAGGAGGAATGAGCAGTTCTTC.

J is TRBJ1-1 and V is TRBV4-1; 10 nucleotides align to TRBD1. Germline trimming cut 5 bases from V and 3 bases from J; bases unmatched to any gene: 6. In germline, CDR1 is MGHRA, CDR2 YSYEKL. The CDR3 runs 15 residues. The CDR3 is CASSSTGQGYTEAFF. The CDR3 coding sequence is TGCGCCAGCAGCTCCACGGGACAGGGGTACACTGAAGCTTTCTTT.

This chain links TRBV10-3 with TRBJ1-6, with 8 positions matching TRBD1. V gave up 6 bases and J gave up 8 bases; unmatched junction bases: 9. This CDR3 region has 15 residues. Germline V CDR1 and CDR2: ENHRY, SYGVKD. The CDR3, as DNA: TGTGCCATCAGGAACAGGGGGAGCTTGGATTCACCCCTCCACTTT. Translating gives CAIRNRGSLDSPLHF.

The V call is TRBV19, the J call TRBJ1-5; tentative D call: TRBD1 (6 bases). Germline-derived CDR1 and CDR2 are LNHDA and SQIVND (reference sequence). Trimming shortened V by 5 bases and J by 6 bases, and 11 bases separated the two germline ends. CDR3 length: 13 amino acids. The CDR3, as DNA: TGTGCCAGTAGTTGGGGGGGCGGTCAGCCCCAGCATTTT. Its translation is CASSWGGGQPQHF.

A single count supports this clone. The J gene is TRBJ2-3, the V gene TRBV11-3; tentatively, D is TRBD1 (6 bases). The V end was cut by 7 bases, the J end by 1 base, with 15 bases between. Germline V gene sequence: CDR1 SGHNT, CDR2 YENEEA. This CDR3 is built from 15 residues. The CDR3 DNA follows: TGTGCCAGCAAGGGGCGACAGGATCGCACAGATACGCAGTATTTT. Amino acid sequence: CASKGRQDRTDTQYF.

The chain recombines TRBV5-1 with TRBJ2-4, with 8 bases identical to TRBD2. The CDR3 totals 15 residues. The V gene's germline CDR1 is SGHRS and CDR2 YFSETQ. The V gene end was trimmed by 2 bases and the J gene end by 5 bases; junction bases not matched to a gene: 6. The CDR3 here is CASSLSGRGENIQYF. DNA for the CDR3: TGCGCCAGCAGCTTAAGCGGGAGAGGGGAAAACATTCAGTACTTC.

This rearrangement joins TRBV30 to TRBJ1-4, with a weak D call TRBD1 (6 bases). CDR1 GTSNPN and CDR2 SVGIG come from the germline V gene (reference sequence). Trimming left V 0 bases short and J 7 bases short, with 12 bases between. This CDR3 has 14 residues. CDR3 bases: TGTGCCTGGAGTGTAACTGGGGGCGGTGAAAAACTGTTTTTT. It encodes CAWSVTGGGEKLFF.

The J gene is TRBJ2-1, the V gene TRBV27, with a tentative D call TRBD2 (6 bases). Germline-derived CDR1 and CDR2 are MNHEY and SMNVEV (reference sequence). Trimming removed 3 bases at V and 6 bases at J, with 24 bases between. The CDR3 loop spans 18 amino acids. CDR3 nucleotide sequence: TGTGCCAGCAGTTTCGGTTTTGGGGGGAGGATGTTGGGCAATGAGCAGTTCTTC. Translation gives CASSFGFGGRMLGNEQFF.

This chain joins TRBV6-1 and TRBJ2-5, with TRBD1 matching over 9 bases. This CDR3 region has 15 residues. Germline V gives CDR1 MNHNS, CDR2 SASEGT. J gave up 6 bases and V 2 bases, and 7 bases lay outside the gene matches. The CDR3 DNA reads TGTGCCAGCAGTGAATTGACAGGGGGACGGCAGACCCAGTACTTC. Translating it yields CASSELTGGRQTQYF.

This chain uses TRBV6-5 with TRBJ2-5, with D possibly matching TRBD2 (5 bases). This CDR3 has 16 residues. The V gene's germline CDR1 is MNHEY and CDR2 SVGAGI. Trimming left V 0 bases short and J 3 bases short, with 14 bases between. The CDR3 coding sequence is TGTGCCAGCAGTTACTCGGCCCCCGGGGTGAAAGAGACCCAGTACTTC. Amino acid sequence: CASSYSAPGVKETQYF.

The V and J genes are TRBV5-1 and TRBJ1-1; D is unresolved. Trimming left V 2 bases short and J 0 bases short, with 8 bases between. The germline CDR1 and CDR2 sequences are SGHRS and YFSETQ. The CDR3 length is 14 residues. CDR3 DNA: TGCGCCAGCAGCTTAGAGTTGGTGAACACTGAAGCTTTCTTT. Amino acids: CASSLELVNTEAFF.

J is TRBJ2-3 and V is TRBV5-6; a possible D gene is TRBD2 (6 bases). Germline V gene data show CDR1 as SGHDT and CDR2 as YYEEEE. This CDR3 spans 18 amino acids. The germline V and J ends were trimmed by 0 bases and 8 bases, with 25 bases remaining between them. The CDR3: CASSLGPGGGVGRGTQYF. The CDR3 nucleotides read TGTGCCAGCAGCTTGGGGCCCGGGGGAGGAGTAGGAAGAGGTACGCAGTATTTT.